Shown below are 26 T cell receptor beta chains from a single sample sequenced in a study of blood T cell repertoires in COVID-19. Clones were sequenced by immunoSEQ multiplex PCR, and TCRdb holds only the in-frame ones, with some missing. The data show about 85,000 clones, 65% to 80% seen once. Input material: peripheral blood. These TCRs come from a man aged 70 or older with acute or convalescent COVID-19.

The chain employs TRBV6-6 and TRBJ1-1, with 7 nucleotides matching TRBD1. V shed 6 bases and J 3 bases; nucleotides not matched to a gene: 7. Germline assignment: CDR1 MNHNY and CDR2 SVGAGI (reference sequence). The CDR3 runs 14 residues. The CDR3 region has the DNA TGTGCCAGCAGGCTGACAGGGCCCGACACTGAAGCTTTCTTT. It codes for CASRLTGPDTEAFF.

V gene TRBV5-6 combines with J gene TRBJ2-5; 7 nucleotides agree with TRBD2. V trimming: 9 bases; J trimming: 4 bases; junction bases outside the gene matches: 6. The germline gives CDR1 SGHDT, CDR2 YYEEEE. CDR3 length: 12 amino acids. The CDR3, as DNA: TGTGCCACCGCAAGCGGGACAGAGACCCAGTACTTC. Residues: CATASGTETQYF.

The chain is built from TRBV9 and TRBJ1-2, with D possibly TRBD1 on 5 matching bases. The CDR3 runs 15 residues. V was clipped by 4 bases and J by 4 bases, with 17 bases between them. Germline V gene data show CDR1 as SGDLS and CDR2 as YYNGEE. Written as DNA, the CDR3 is TGTGCCAGCAGCCCACCTTCAGGGTTCGCCTATGGCTACACCTTC. Its translation is CASSPPSGFAYGYTF. Full variable domain (remainder filled in from reference TRBV9 and TRBJ1-2): DSGVTQTPKHLITATGQRVTLRCSPRSGDLSVYWYQQSLDQGLQFLIQYYNGEERAKGNILERFSAQQFPDLHSELNLSSLELGDSALYFCASSPPSGFAYGYTFGSGTRLTVV.

This clone appeared a few times. This chain links TRBV27 with TRBJ1-1; TRBD1 might be the D (6 bases). This CDR3 is built from 15 residues. V lost 6 bases, J lost 2 bases, and 16 bases lay in between. Per the germline V gene, CDR1 is MNHEY and CDR2 is SMNVEV (reference sequence). Here the CDR3 DNA reads TGTGCCAGCAGCCGGGGGGGCGGGTACAACACTGAAGCTTTCTTT. It yields the protein CASSRGGGYNTEAFF.

This rearrangement joins TRBV2 to TRBJ1-1, with 8 bases identical to TRBD1. Germline V gives CDR1 SNHLY, CDR2 FYNNEI. The CDR3 runs 11 residues. With V trimmed by 7 bases and J by 9 bases, 4 bases remained unmatched. The CDR3 region is CASIRTGQAFF. The CDR3, as DNA: TGTGCCAGCATACGGACAGGGCAAGCTTTCTTT.

This chain links TRBV18 with TRBJ1-1; D ambiguous. Germline CDR1 reads KGHSH; CDR2 reads LQKENI. The CDR3 is 14 amino acids. The V gene lost 4 bases and the J gene lost 0 bases, with 9 bases spanning the gap. The CDR3 DNA is TGTGCCAGCTCACTTGGGCGTATGAACACTGAAGCTTTCTTT. This sequence encodes CASSLGRMNTEAFF.

The rearrangement uses TRBV5-1 and TRBJ1-6, with 11 bases lining up with TRBD1. CDR1 is SGHRS and CDR2 is YFSETQ in the germline V gene. The CDR3 consists of 15 residues. Trimming removed 8 bases from V and 10 bases from J; junction bases left unmatched: 11. CDR3 nucleotides: TGCGCCAGGTGGACGGACAGGGGGCGGAGATCACCCCTCCACTTT. This codes for CARWTDRGRRSPLHF.

V and J are TRBV10-2 and TRBJ1-2; D gene uncertain. This CDR3 has 13 amino acids. CDR1 is WSHSY and CDR2 is SAAADI in the germline V gene. Trimming took 3 bases from V and 1 from J, leaving 6 bases between them. CDR3 amino acids: CASSERGNYGYTF. The DNA of the CDR3 is TGCGCCAGCAGTGAACGGGGTAACTATGGCTACACCTTC.

The chain couples TRBV6-5 to TRBJ2-2; no definite D call. This CDR3 contains 12 residues. Germline CDR1 MNHEY, CDR2 SVGAGI. V was pared by 2 bases and J by 11 bases, with 9 bases between. Here the CDR3 reads CASSYGQGELFF. The DNA of the CDR3 is TGTGCCAGCAGTTACGGGCAAGGAGAGCTGTTTTTT.

The chain combines TRBV3-1 (or the pseudogene TRBV3-2) with TRBJ1-2; 9 positions match TRBD1. CDR3 length: 15 residues. Per germline, CDR1 LGHDT and CDR2 YNNKEL (reference sequence). The J segment lost 7 bases and the V segment lost 4 bases, leaving 10 bases of the junction unmatched. The CDR3 here is CASSPTHRGRGGYTF. The CDR3, as DNA: TGTGCCAGCAGCCCGACCCACAGGGGGCGCGGTGGCTACACCTTC.

The V call is TRBV4-1, the J call TRBJ1-6; no clear D gene. This CDR3 has 16 residues. Between the trimmed V and J ends, which lost 0 bases and 8 bases, there was a span of 14 bases. Germline CDR1 reads MGHRA; CDR2 reads YSYEKL. In DNA form, the CDR3 reads TGCGCCAGCAGCCAAGATCCCACCGGGATGTATTCACCCCTCCACTTT. Its translation is CASSQDPTGMYSPLHF.

The chain links TRBV28 to TRBJ2-7, with TRBD2 identical over 10 bases. Germline assignment: CDR1 MDHEN and CDR2 SYDVKM. With 6 bases clipped from V and 1 base from J, the junction kept 6 bases outside the gene matches. The CDR3 extends over 15 amino acids. CDR3: CASRPQRGGSYEQYF. The CDR3 DNA reads TGTGCCAGCAGACCCCAGCGGGGGGGGTCCTACGAGCAGTACTTC.

This chain uses TRBV19 with TRBJ1-1, with a possible D match to TRBD1 (6 bases). Germline V lookup: CDR1 LNHDA, CDR2 SQIVND (reference sequence). CDR3 size: 13 residues. Trimming took off 5 bases at V and 2 bases at J, with 9 bases between the two ends. CDR3 DNA: TGTGCCAGTAGTCCCAGGGGAAACACTGAAGCTTTCTTT. Translating it yields CASSPRGNTEAFF.

This sequence joins TRBV6-5 and TRBJ1-2, with D hard to call. Between the trimmed V and J ends, which lost 6 bases and 8 bases, there was a span of 13 bases. The CDR3 is 12 amino acids. Per the germline V gene, CDR1 is MNHEY and CDR2 is SVGAGI. The CDR3 protein is CASSRGSEGYTF. In DNA form, the CDR3 reads TGTGCCAGCAGCCGGGGATCGGAGGGCTACACCTTC.

The chain joins TRBV19 to TRBJ1-3, with D perhaps TRBD1 (5 bases). Trimming removed 4 bases from V and 0 bases from J, with 13 bases in between. CDR1 is LNHDA, CDR2 SQIVND, per germline (reference sequence). The CDR3 is 16 residues long. CDR3 bases: TGTGCCAGTAGTACCGAAGGGGCGAGCTCTGGAAACACCATATATTTT. This codes for CASSTEGASSGNTIYF.

This clone showed up just once. The chain recombines TRBV7-6 with TRBJ1-3; no clear D gene. V lost 5 bases to trimming and J lost 4 bases, with 27 bases between them. CDR1 is SGHVS and CDR2 is FNYEAQ in the germline V gene. This CDR3 spans 19 amino acids. The CDR3 loop is CASSDRMARTPLRGNTIYF. The CDR3 nucleotides are TGTGCCAGCAGCGATAGGATGGCCAGAACCCCTTTGCGGGGAAACACCATATATTTT.

The V call is TRBV2, the J call TRBJ2-1; perhaps TRBD2 as D (5 bases). V was shortened by 6 bases and J by 16 bases, with 19 bases between the two germline ends. The CDR3 consists of 12 residues. Germline V gives CDR1 SNHLY, CDR2 FYNNEI. The DNA for the CDR3 is TGTGCCAGCAGGACAAATTCACTAGTCGCCTTCTTC. Amino acids: CASRTNSLVAFF.

The genes are TRBV7-9 and TRBJ2-3; 11 bases line up with TRBD2. Trimming removed 4 bases from V and 5 bases from J; junction bases left unmatched: 5. CDR3 length equals 15 residues. CDR1 SEHNR and CDR2 FQNEAQ come from the germline V gene (reference sequence). The CDR3 DNA follows: TGTGCCAGCAGCTCGTCTAGCGGGGGGAAAGATACGCAGTATTTT. It yields the protein CASSSSSGGKDTQYF.

Here the CDR3 DNA reads TGCAGCGTTTCCCGACAGGCCCAGGGGAACACTGAAGCTTTCTTT. Translated: CSVSRQAQGNTEAFF. The rearrangement joins TRBV29-1 to TRBJ1-1, with D possibly being TRBD1 (6 bases). Trimming took off 5 bases at V and 1 base at J, with 17 bases between the two ends. This CDR3 has 15 residues. CDR1 is SQVTM and CDR2 is ANQGSEA in the germline V gene. The entire variable domain, with the rest obtained from reference TRBV29-1 and TRBJ1-1, is as follows: SAVISQKPSRDICQRGTSLTIQCQVDSQVTMMFWYRQQPGQSLTLIATANQGSEATYESGFVIDKFPISRPNLTFSTLTVSNMSPEDSSIYLCSVSRQAQGNTEAFFGQGTRLTVV.

This clone was found a few times. The chain employs TRBV5-6 and TRBJ2-2, with 10 bases fitting TRBD2. Trimming cost V 1 base and J 3 bases; bases outside gene matches: 6. The CDR3 contains 17 residues. Germline V gives CDR1 SGHDT, CDR2 YYEEEE. The chain's CDR3 is CASSLMVSGGHTGELFF. The CDR3 nucleotides read TGTGCCAGCAGCTTGATGGTTAGCGGGGGGCACACCGGGGAGCTGTTTTTT.

This chain uses TRBV27 with TRBJ2-5; 8 nucleotides align to TRBD2. This CDR3 comprises 13 residues. The junction had 10 bases not matched to a gene; V was cut back by 3 bases and J by 13 bases. Germline CDR1 is MNHEY and CDR2 is SMNVEV (reference sequence). The CDR3 nucleotides read TGTGCCAGCAGTTTGGAAGCGGGGGACCCCCCGTACTTC. This codes for CASSLEAGDPPYF.

V and J are TRBV2 and TRBJ2-2, with 10 nucleotides matching TRBD1. The CDR3 totals 17 residues. The germline V gene encodes CDR1 SNHLY and CDR2 FYNNEI. J lost 8 bases, V lost 6 bases, and 15 bases had no gene match. The CDR3 DNA reads TGTGCCAGCAGGCAACTGATTGGGACAGGGGAGGCAGGGGAGCTGTTTTTT. Amino acids: CASRQLIGTGEAGELFF.

The CDR3: CASSAGGSYNSPLHF. The CDR3, as DNA: TGTGCCAGTAGTGCTGGCGGCTCCTATAATTCACCCCTCCACTTT. The chain recombines TRBV19 with TRBJ1-6; D unclear. The CDR3 is 15 amino acids. The germline gives CDR1 LNHDA, CDR2 SQIVND (reference sequence). V was shortened by 5 bases and J by 0 bases, with 8 bases between the two germline ends.

This clone was picked up one time. The genes are TRBV5-4 and TRBJ1-1; a weak D match, TRBD1 (6 bases). Deletions cut 0 bases from V and 0 bases from J, with 18 bases between. This CDR3 has 18 residues. Germline loops: CDR1 SGHNT, CDR2 YYREEE (reference sequence). The CDR3 region has the DNA TGTGCCAGCAGCTTGGCCAAGGGGGTTTTGGGCATGAACACTGAAGCTTTCTTT. It translates to CASSLAKGVLGMNTEAFF.

The chain recombines TRBV6-2 or TRBV6-3 with TRBJ2-5; maybe TRBD1 (7 bases). The CDR3 consists of 16 residues. V dropped 2 bases and J dropped 5 bases, with 18 bases sitting between them. CDR1 and CDR2 (germline): MNHEY, SVGEGT. CDR3 amino acids: CASSYTQGGNSETQYF. The CDR3 coding sequence is TGTGCCAGCAGTTACACGCAGGGGGGTAATTCTGAGACCCAGTACTTC.

The chain joins TRBV11-2 to TRBJ2-2, with 9 bases lining up with TRBD1. CDR1 is SGHAT, CDR2 FQNNGV, per germline. The CDR3 contains 17 residues. Unmatched junction bases numbered 13, after V lost 6 bases and J lost 5 bases. The CDR3 nucleotides read TGTGCCAGCAGTCGAGTGTGGGGCGGGACAGGGACCGGGGAGCTGTTTTTT. Amino acid sequence: CASSRVWGGTGTGELFF.